The rows below give T cell receptor beta chains drawn from one sample of a study of Ad26.COV2.S vaccination and SARS-CoV-2 variants. Using immunoSEQ multiplex PCR, the repertoire was profiled, and TCRdb retains in-frame clones only, with some absent. The sample holds some 290,000 clones, 86% seen once. The source was peripheral blood, collected in a trial of Ad26.COV2.S vaccine versus placebo. The receptors come from a person between 18 and 59 years old who received the Ad26.COV2.S COVID-19 vaccine or a placebo. Each CDR3 is given with its conserved first and last residue. The order of the fields is D gene, V gene, J gene, clone size, CDR3 protein, CDR3 DNA. The D gene is left open where the match is weak. Expanded clones get a size class; other rows say once, few or many, or leave the size out.

.,TRBV7-2,TRBJ2-2,.,CASSLVTGYTGELFF,TGTGCCAGCAGCTTAGTCACAGGATACACCGGGGAGCTGTTTTTT
TRBD1,TRBV7-3,TRBJ1-6,once,CASSGTVYNSPLHF,TGTGCCAGCAGCGGGACAGTTTATAATTCACCCCTCCACTTT
TRBD2,TRBV5-6,TRBJ2-3,.,CASSSIAGSTDTQYF,TGTGCCAGCAGCTCGATAGCGGGTAGCACAGATACGCAGTATTTT
.,TRBV12-3/TRBV12-4,TRBJ1-4,few,CASSSNPGELFF,TGTGCCAGCAGTTCGAACCCAGGGGAACTGTTTTTT
.,TRBV10-3,TRBJ2-2,.,CAISESSGNTGELFF,TGTGCCATCAGTGAGTCGAGTGGAAACACCGGGGAGCTGTTTTTT
.,TRBV5-1,TRBJ2-6,.,CASSSAASGANVLTF,TGCGCCAGCAGCTCCGCGGCGTCTGGGGCCAACGTCCTGACTTTC
.,TRBV30,TRBJ2-1,.,CAWTPFGEASDEQFF,TGTGCCTGGACCCCCTTCGGGGAGGCGAGCGATGAGCAGTTCTTC
.,TRBV9,TRBJ2-1,once,CASSVSRGPNNEQFF,TGTGCCAGCAGCGTATCCCGGGGACCTAACAATGAGCAGTTCTTC
.,TRBV5-1,TRBJ1-6,.,CASSLGQYSPLHF,TGCGCCAGCAGCTTGGGACAATATTCACCCCTCCACTTT
.,TRBV3-1/TRBV3-2,TRBJ2-2,.,CASSQERDSANTGELFF,TGTGCCAGCAGCCAAGAACGCGACAGCGCGAACACCGGGGAGCTGTTTTTT
TRBD1,TRBV19,TRBJ2-1,once,CASSSQDRARSNEQFF,TGTGCCAGTAGTTCCCAGGACAGGGCTAGGAGCAATGAGCAGTTCTTC
TRBD1,TRBV18,TRBJ2-5,.,CASSPLQGGQETQYF,TGTGCCAGCTCACCATTACAGGGGGGCCAAGAGACCCAGTACTTC
.,TRBV19,TRBJ1-1,.,CASSALGGTEAFF,TGTGCCAGTAGTGCGTTGGGGGGCACTGAAGCTTTCTTT
.,TRBV29-1,TRBJ1-2,.,CSVQPLQLNYGYTF,TGCAGCGTACAACCCCTCCAGCTTAACTATGGCTACACCTTC
.,TRBV30,TRBJ1-6,.,CAWSKRSPYNSPLHF,TGTGCCTGGAGTAAGAGGAGCCCCTATAATTCACCCCTCCACTTT
.,TRBV18,TRBJ1-1,.,CASSPRTASGTEAFF,TGTGCCAGCTCACCAAGGACAGCTTCGGGAACTGAAGCTTTCTTT
TRBD2,TRBV12-3/TRBV12-4,TRBJ2-7,.,CASGGTRLYEQYF,TGTGCCAGCGGCGGGACTAGACTCTACGAGCAGTACTTC
.,TRBV5-1,TRBJ2-7,.,CASSPNFGGREDEQYF,TGCGCCAGCAGCCCAAACTTTGGGGGGCGAGAGGACGAGCAGTACTTC
.,TRBV7-6,TRBJ1-4,.,CASSLDGGRDEKLFF,TGTGCCAGCAGCTTAGACGGGGGCCGGGATGAAAAACTGTTTTTT
TRBD2,TRBV30,TRBJ2-7,many,CAWSPRRGGSYEQYF,TGTGCCTGGAGTCCCAGGCGGGGGGGATCCTACGAGCAGTACTTC
TRBD1,TRBV10-3,TRBJ1-2,.,CAISPGQNYGYTF,TGTGCCATCAGCCCGGGACAGAACTATGGCTACACCTTC
.,TRBV4-3,TRBJ1-2,.,CASSQDEQGWGYGYTF,TGCGCCAGCAGCCAAGACGAACAGGGATGGGGCTATGGCTACACCTTC
TRBD1,TRBV11-2,TRBJ1-2,.,CASSPVKGATNYGYTF,TGTGCCAGCAGCCCCGTAAAGGGGGCTACTAACTATGGCTACACCTTC
.,TRBV4-3,TRBJ2-3,.,CASSQDPSGDTQYF,TGCGCCAGCAGCCAAGATCCGAGTGGGGATACGCAGTATTTT
.,TRBV6-5,TRBJ1-6,.,CASSYSGVNSPLHF,TGTGCCAGCAGTTACTCCGGAGTTAATTCACCCCTCCACTTT
.,TRBV7-2,TRBJ1-6,few,CASSLASSYNSPLHF,TGTGCCAGCAGCTTAGCCAGCTCCTATAATTCACCCCTCCACTTT
TRBD1,TRBV2,TRBJ1-2,.,CASSNGQGNYGYTF,TGTGCCAGCAGTAACGGACAGGGGAACTATGGCTACACCTTC
.,TRBV10-3,TRBJ1-6,.,CAISDQGNSPLHF,TGTGCCATCAGTGACCAGGGTAATTCACCCCTCCACTTT
TRBD1,TRBV12-3/TRBV12-4,TRBJ1-2,.,CASRRTGHGYTF,TGTGCCAGCAGGCGGACAGGGCATGGCTACACCTTC
.,TRBV7-9,TRBJ2-2,once,CAGKVSGTYTGELFF,TGTGCCGGTAAGGTCTCCGGGACATACACCGGGGAGCTGTTTTTT
TRBD1,TRBV6-6,TRBJ1-5,.,CASSLGGDSNQPQHF,TGTGCCAGCAGTCTAGGGGGCGATAGCAATCAGCCCCAGCATTTT
.,TRBV5-1,TRBJ2-1,.,CASSPEPGATYNEQFF,TGCGCCAGCAGCCCGGAGCCGGGTGCCACCTACAATGAGCAGTTCTTC
.,TRBV7-6,TRBJ1-1,.,CASSPIQDLGVTEAFF,TGTGCCAGCAGCCCGATACAAGACCTTGGTGTCACTGAAGCTTTCTTT
.,TRBV9,TRBJ1-1,.,CASSVDGQGRAEAFF,TGTGCCAGCAGCGTAGATGGTCAGGGAAGGGCTGAAGCTTTCTTT
TRBD2,TRBV10-2,TRBJ2-3,.,CASSETPLAGQTWDTQYF,TGCGCCAGCAGTGAGACCCCGCTAGCGGGCCAAACTTGGGATACGCAGTATTTT
.,TRBV30,TRBJ2-5,.,CAWSVLVETQYF,TGTGCCTGGAGTGTACTAGTAGAGACCCAGTACTTC
TRBD1,TRBV30,TRBJ1-6,few,CAWSGGQGNNSPLHF,TGTGCCTGGAGTGGAGGACAGGGCAATAATTCACCCCTCCACTTT
TRBD1,TRBV7-9,TRBJ2-5,.,CASSPSGRGPAETQYF,TGTGCCAGCAGCCCATCCGGAAGGGGGCCAGCGGAGACCCAGTACTTC
.,TRBV27,TRBJ1-5,few,CASSLEGSNQPQHF,TGTGCCAGCAGTTTAGAGGGGAGCAATCAGCCCCAGCATTTT
TRBD1,TRBV27,TRBJ1-4,.,CASGPGQGYEKLFF,TGTGCCAGCGGGCCGGGACAGGGCTATGAAAAACTGTTTTTT
TRBD1,TRBV5-4,TRBJ1-5,.,CASSPLLTGVGQPQHF,TGTGCCAGCAGCCCCCTCCTCACAGGGGTCGGTCAGCCCCAGCATTTT
.,TRBV18,TRBJ2-7,.,CASSLDSGYEQYF,TGTGCCAGCTCACTGGACAGCGGCTACGAGCAGTACTTC
.,TRBV5-1,TRBJ1-1,few,CASSLATGNTEAFF,TGCGCCAGCAGCTTGGCTACAGGTAACACTGAAGCTTTCTTT
TRBD1,TRBV30,TRBJ1-2,.,CAWTGTGGDDYGYTF,TGTGCCTGGACCGGGACAGGGGGCGATGACTATGGCTACACCTTC
TRBD1,TRBV4-1,TRBJ1-2,few,CASSQPQGRGTSYTF,TGCGCCAGCAGCCAGCCACAGGGGAGGGGTACGAGCTACACCTTC
.,TRBV27,TRBJ2-7,.,CASSLSFYRDRSYEQYF,TGTGCCAGCAGTTTATCTTTCTACCGGGACCGCTCCTACGAGCAGTACTTC
.,TRBV6-2/TRBV6-3,TRBJ2-3,.,CASSRLSTQYF,TGTGCCAGCAGCCGACTAAGTACGCAGTATTTT
TRBD1,TRBV18,TRBJ2-7,.,CASSRTGDTYEQYF,TGTGCCAGCTCACGAACAGGGGATACCTACGAGCAGTACTTC
.,TRBV7-2,TRBJ1-1,.,CASSLGTLAEAFF,TGTGCCAGCAGCTTAGGCACACTAGCTGAAGCTTTCTTT
TRBD2,TRBV7-2,TRBJ2-3,.,CASSLAPAGGNRVTQYF,TGTGCCAGCAGCTTAGCGCCGGCGGGGGGTAATCGTGTTACGCAGTATTTT
TRBD2,TRBV2,TRBJ2-2,.,CASRGTSGLTAGELFF,TGTGCCAGCAGAGGGACTAGCGGGCTCACGGCCGGGGAGCTGTTTTTT
.,TRBV7-2,TRBJ2-3,once,CASADRGRGTTDTQYF,TGTGCCAGCGCTGATCGGGGGCGGGGGACCACAGATACGCAGTATTTT
.,TRBV5-6,TRBJ1-5,.,CASSLARNQPQHF,TGTGCCAGCAGCTTGGCCCGGAATCAGCCCCAGCATTTT
.,TRBV11-2,TRBJ2-7,.,CASSSSIYEQYF,TGTGCCAGCAGCTCCTCGATCTACGAGCAGTACTTC
.,TRBV20-1,TRBJ1-1,once,CSASQGTNTEAFF,TGCAGTGCTAGTCAGGGCACGAACACTGAAGCTTTCTTT
TRBD1,TRBV10-3,TRBJ2-2,.,CALSGTGQGLHTGELFF,TGTGCCTTATCAGGGACGGGACAGGGCCTTCACACCGGGGAGCTGTTTTTT